What follows are 8 T cell receptor beta chains derived from one specimen sequenced in a study of a mutant IDH1 vaccine in newly diagnosed glioma. Their antigen targets remain unknown. Time point denoted: week 35, safety follow-up. In the vaccine, a single dose held 300 ug of the mutant IDH1 20-mer peptide, along with topical imiquimod. Data came from immunoSEQ multiplex PCR; TCRdb stores just in-frame clones and leaves some out. The sample records 69,000 or so clones, 70% to 90% being singletons. The source was PBMCs, collected from a glioma patient whose treatment included an IDH1 peptide vaccine. The receptors were gathered from a man under 40 with glioma.

In its sample, this clone was seen once. The chain recombines TRBV9 with TRBJ2-2; 10 nucleotides line up with TRBD2. The CDR3 runs 15 residues. J gave up 4 bases and V 5 bases, and 5 bases lay outside the gene matches. Per germline, CDR1 SGDLS and CDR2 YYNGEE. The CDR3 sequence is CASRVGLAVTGELFF. For the CDR3, the DNA is TGTGCCAGCAGGGTTGGACTAGCGGTCACCGGGGAGCTGTTTTTT.

V and J are TRBV18 and TRBJ1-5; 8 nucleotides line up with TRBD1. The germline gives CDR1 KGHSH, CDR2 LQKENI. The length of the CDR3 is 15 residues. Trimming at V came to 1 base and at J to 6 bases, leaving 5 bases not matched to a gene. The CDR3, as DNA: TGTGCCAGCTCACCACAACAGGGGGTAGGTCAGCCCCAGCATTTT. Amino acids: CASSPQQGVGQPQHF.

The V call is TRBV7-2, the J call TRBJ1-5; D perhaps matches TRBD1 (6 bases). Trimming left V 1 base short and J 1 base short, with 11 bases between. CDR3 size: 16 residues. CDR1 is SGHTA and CDR2 is FQGNSA in the germline V gene. CDR3 protein: CASSLDGGGSNQPQHF. The CDR3, as DNA: TGTGCCAGCAGCTTAGATGGAGGGGGAAGCAATCAGCCCCAGCATTTT.

The V call is TRBV27, the J call TRBJ2-5; no reliable D call. V dropped 7 bases and J dropped 6 bases, with 18 bases sitting between them. The CDR3 loop spans 14 amino acids. In germline, CDR1 is MNHEY, CDR2 SMNVEV (reference sequence). CDR3 loop: CASTPRMGKKTQYF. CDR3 nucleotide sequence: TGTGCCAGCACCCCCCGAATGGGAAAGAAGACCCAGTACTTC.

This clone is a singleton in its sample. The chain uses TRBV2 and TRBJ2-5; no firm D call. The germline CDR1 and CDR2 sequences are SNHLY and FYNNEI. V was clipped by 4 bases and J by 3 bases, with 3 bases between them. This CDR3 contains 11 residues. The CDR3 loop reads CASSAEETQYF. For the CDR3, the DNA is TGTGCCAGCAGTGCGGAAGAGACCCAGTACTTC.

The J gene is TRBJ1-2, the V gene TRBV7-2, with 7 bases matching TRBD1. The V gene end was trimmed by 5 bases and the J gene end by 4 bases; junction bases not matched to a gene: 7. The CDR3 length is 14 residues. Germline V gives CDR1 SGHTA, CDR2 FQGNSA. CDR3: CASSLPGGAYGYTF. CDR3 sequence (DNA): TGTGCCAGCAGCCTCCCAGGGGGAGCCTATGGCTACACCTTC.

This sequence joins TRBV7-9 and TRBJ1-1; a possible D gene is TRBD1 (5 bases). CDR1 and CDR2 from the germline V gene are SEHNR and FQNEAQ (reference sequence). The V and J ends lost 5 bases and 10 bases respectively, with 29 bases between them. The CDR3 is 17 residues long. The CDR3 bases are TGTGCCAGCAGCCACCCCCGAAGGAGCGGGACTCCCGATGGAGCTTTCTTT. Translation gives CASSHPRRSGTPDGAFF.

The V call is TRBV5-4, the J call TRBJ2-5; 8 bases match TRBD2. V lost 3 bases, J lost 3 bases, and 7 bases stayed unmatched. The CDR3 has 15 amino acids. Germline CDR1 is SGHNT and CDR2 is YYREEE (reference sequence). The CDR3 sequence is CASSSPGLGKETQYF. The CDR3 DNA follows: TGTGCCAGCAGCTCGCCGGGACTAGGTAAAGAGACCCAGTACTTC.